The 5 T cell receptor beta chains reported below all come from one sample, sequenced in a study of blood T cells in healthy people across ages. The authors ran a second PCR of about 7 to 11 cycles using a sample-barcoded 5' primer and a J-beta primer mix. TCRdb analysed the 5' RACE reads with MiXCR anew, one entry per CDR3 protein. The sample includes over a million distinct CDR3 sequences, around 25% of them seen just once. The same sample was also used in a study of T cells of mothers and their children.

Sequenced material: blood. These receptors all stem from a girl aged 2 to 9 in good health.

This clonotype has just a few counts. The chain is built from TRBV21-1 and TRBJ1-4. TRBV21-1 is a recognized pseudogene. The CDR3 totals 13 residues. CDR3 nucleotides: TGTGCCAGCAGCCTCCGGACGGCTGAAAAACTGTTTTTT. It codes for CASSLRTAEKLFF.

This chain joins TRBV2 and TRBJ2-1; tentatively, D is TRBD1 (5 bases). The V gene lost 5 bases and the J gene lost 6 bases, with 14 bases spanning the gap. Germline CDR1 is SNHLY and CDR2 is FYNNEI. The CDR3 loop spans 14 amino acids. The CDR3 loop is CASSSWSGSNEQFF. The DNA for the CDR3 is TGTGCCAGCAGTAGTTGGTCAGGGTCCAATGAGCAGTTCTTC.

The rearrangement links TRBV7-2 to TRBJ2-7; TRBD2 is a possible D gene (5 bases). CDR3 length equals 15 residues. The ends were cut back, 2 bases at V and 4 bases at J, with 15 bases in the middle. From germline, CDR1 is SGHTA and CDR2 FQGNSA. CDR3 DNA sequence: TGTGCCAGCAGCTTAAAACCTGGACTTCCTTACGAGCAGTACTTC. As protein: CASSLKPGLPYEQYF.

The chain is built from TRBV28 and TRBJ2-3; 8 nucleotides line up with TRBD2. The CDR3 extends over 19 amino acids. Germline-derived CDR1 and CDR2 are MDHEN and SYDVKM. The V gene end was trimmed by 7 bases and the J gene end by 0 bases; junction bases not matched to a gene: 18. The CDR3: CASIQEREPQRPSTDTQYF. CDR3 sequence (DNA): TGTGCCAGCATCCAAGAGCGGGAGCCGCAGAGACCTAGCACAGATACGCAGTATTTT.

This clonotype has ten or more counts. V and J are TRBV7-3 and TRBJ2-1, with a tentative D call TRBD2 (6 bases). Germline CDR1 reads SGHTA; CDR2 reads FQGTGA. CDR3 length equals 15 residues. Between the trimmed V and J ends, which lost 2 bases and 1 base, there was a span of 9 bases. The CDR3 region has the DNA TGTGCCAGCAGCTTAGGCGGGACTTCCTACAATGAGCAGTTCTTC. As protein: CASSLGGTSYNEQFF.